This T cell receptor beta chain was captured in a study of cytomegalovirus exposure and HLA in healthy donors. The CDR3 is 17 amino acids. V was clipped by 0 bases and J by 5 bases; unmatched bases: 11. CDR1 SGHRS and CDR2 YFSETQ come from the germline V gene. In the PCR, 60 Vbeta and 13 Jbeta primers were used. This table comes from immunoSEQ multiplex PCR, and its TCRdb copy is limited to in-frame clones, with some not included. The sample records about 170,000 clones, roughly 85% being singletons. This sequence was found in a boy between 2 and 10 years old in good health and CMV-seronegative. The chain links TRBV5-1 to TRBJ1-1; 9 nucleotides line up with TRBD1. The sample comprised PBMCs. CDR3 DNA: TGCGCCAGCAGCTTGGCGTCCGACAGGGGGAATGAGACTGAAGCTTTCTTT. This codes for CASSLASDRGNETEAFF.